One and the same sample provided the 13 T cell receptor beta chains below, sequenced in a study of identical twins. Via MiXCR, TCRdb re-called the 5' RACE reads, giving one row per CDR3 protein. The sample yields about 1.7 million distinct CDR3 sequences, about 32% seen once. The sample was cord blood. These receptors were collected from a newborn girl in good health.

This clonotype showed up just a few times. V is TRBV10-3 and J is TRBJ2-3; D is perhaps TRBD2 (7 bases). Germline V gene lookup returns CDR1 ENHRY and CDR2 SYGVKD. Trimming removed 8 bases from V and 8 bases from J, with 17 bases in between. The CDR3 totals 13 residues. In nucleotides, the CDR3 is TGTGCCATCTCGGCGGGGGCCGAGGGTACGCAGTATTTT. Translated, it gives CAISAGAEGTQYF.

This clonotype was observed a handful of times. The genes are TRBV29-1 and TRBJ2-7; 10 nucleotides match TRBD2. The V gene's germline CDR1 is SQVTM and CDR2 ANQGSEA. This CDR3 spans 13 amino acids. The J segment lost 0 bases and the V segment lost 7 bases, leaving 3 bases of the junction unmatched. CDR3 sequence (DNA): TGCAGCGGGCGACTAGCGGGCTCCTACGAGCAGTACTTC. It codes for CSGRLAGSYEQYF.

This clonotype has a count of ten or more. The chain links TRBV12-3 or TRBV12-4 to TRBJ2-7, with D possibly matching TRBD1 (5 bases). The CDR3 has 15 residues. Trimming pared 2 bases from V and 0 bases from J, leaving 11 bases between. This CDR3 is CASSLRQRSSYEQYF. In DNA, the CDR3 is TGTGCCAGCAGTTTAAGACAGCGAAGCTCCTACGAGCAGTACTTC.

This clonotype appeared a few times. The J gene is TRBJ2-5, the V gene TRBV4-2; tentative D call: TRBD2 (6 bases). The CDR3 is 14 residues long. From germline, CDR1 is LGHNA and CDR2 YNFKEQ. Trimming stripped 4 bases from V and 3 bases from J, with 12 bases between. CDR3 in amino acids: CASSRWGGKETQYF. DNA for the CDR3: TGTGCCAGCAGCCGTTGGGGCGGGAAAGAGACCCAGTACTTC.

The V and J genes are TRBV11-1 and TRBJ2-5; perhaps TRBD2 as D (6 bases). The V gene's germline CDR1 is SGHAT and CDR2 FQDESV (reference sequence). The CDR3 runs to 15 residues. V shed 8 bases and J shed 5 bases, with 21 bases lying between them. The CDR3 loop is CASRRGGALGETQYF. CDR3 nucleotide sequence: TGTGCCAGCCGCCGGGGCGGGGCCCTCGGGGAGACCCAGTACTTC.

In this sample, this clonotype turned up a few times. The gene calls are TRBV5-5 and TRBJ2-7; maybe TRBD1 (5 bases). V was cut by 1 base and J by 0 bases, with 11 bases left in between. Looked up from germline, CDR1 is SGHKS and CDR2 is YYEKEE (reference sequence). The CDR3 sequence is 15 residues long. CDR3 in amino acids: CASSLLQVLSYEQYF. CDR3 sequence (DNA): TGTGCCAGCAGCTTGTTACAGGTCCTCTCCTACGAGCAGTACTTC.

This clonotype turned up a few times. This chain connects TRBV12-3 or TRBV12-4 to TRBJ1-2; TRBD1 is a possible D gene (6 bases). This CDR3 is 12 amino acids long. V lost 6 bases and J lost 7, with 12 bases in between. The DNA of the CDR3 is TGTGCCAGCAGCTGGAGCAGGGGTGGCTACACCTTC. Translated: CASSWSRGGYTF.

This clonotype was detected a few times. The chain couples TRBV21-1 to TRBJ2-3; TRBD2 was called by the table and not checked on the DNA. TRBV21-1 is deemed a pseudogene. The CDR3 covers 16 residues. The CDR3 DNA is TGTGCCAGCAGCTCCACCAGCGGGGGGGCCCCAGATACGCAGTATTTT. It translates to CASSSTSGGAPDTQYF.

The genes are TRBV12-3 or TRBV12-4 and TRBJ2-5; D might be TRBD2 (6 bases). CDR3 length: 16 residues. V was cut by 3 bases and J by 6 bases, with 20 bases left in between. CDR3 sequence reads: CASSFNAPGLLQTQYF. CDR3 coding DNA: TGTGCCAGCAGTTTCAACGCTCCGGGACTGTTACAGACCCAGTACTTC.

In this sample, this clonotype turned up a few times. The rearrangement uses TRBV5-5 and TRBJ1-2, with a possible D match to TRBD1 (6 bases). V was clipped by 2 bases and J by 7 bases, with 12 bases between them. Per the germline V gene, CDR1 is SGHKS and CDR2 is YYEKEE (reference sequence). The CDR3 runs 13 residues. The CDR3 region is CASSLRTVGGYTF. The CDR3 region has the DNA TGTGCCAGCAGCTTAAGGACAGTAGGTGGCTACACCTTC.

This clonotype was detected a few times. The CDR3: CASSSYSAYEQYF. The CDR3 DNA is TGCGCCAGCAGCTCATACTCAGCCTACGAGCAGTACTTC. The chain carries TRBV5-1 and TRBJ2-7; D not resolved. V was pared by 3 bases and J by 2 bases, with 9 bases between. Germline V lookup: CDR1 SGHRS, CDR2 YFSETQ. The CDR3 is 13 amino acids.

The V gene is TRBV28, the J gene TRBJ2-1; either TRBD1 or TRBD2 may fit D (5 bases each). The CDR3 is made up of 13 amino acids. The germline V and J ends were trimmed by 4 bases and 5 bases, with 9 bases remaining between them. Germline values: CDR1 MDHEN, CDR2 SYDVKM. CDR3 residues: CASSSQGHNEQFF. The CDR3, as DNA: TGTGCCAGCAGTTCTCAGGGACACAATGAGCAGTTCTTC.

This rearrangement joins TRBV28 to TRBJ2-1; D is perhaps TRBD2 (6 bases). Germline CDR1 reads MDHEN; CDR2 reads SYDVKM. V lost 6 bases and J 4 bases, leaving 16 bases between the germline ends. The CDR3 spans 15 residues. CDR3 coding DNA: TGTGCCAGCAGCACCCTCACTAGCCGTTACAATGAGCAGTTCTTC. It is translated as CASSTLTSRYNEQFF.